These T cell receptor beta chains were read from a single sample in a study of Ad26.COV2.S vaccination and SARS-CoV-2 variants. Assay: immunoSEQ multiplex PCR; the TCRdb copy retains only in-frame clones and omits some. This sample carries just under 250,000 clones, 85% to 90% of them seen once, and the ten largest clones take roughly 10%. The source was peripheral blood, collected in a trial of Ad26.COV2.S vaccine versus placebo. The source is a person between 18 and 59 years old who received the Ad26.COV2.S COVID-19 vaccine or a placebo. CDR3s include the opening cysteine and the closing phenylalanine or tryptophan.

v_gene	j_gene	CDR3aa
TRBV27	TRBJ2-3	CASQLGGGTDTQYF
TRBV9	TRBJ2-7	CASSRDTSYEQYF
TRBV19	TRBJ1-5	CASSSHRSPNQPQHF
TRBV5-1	TRBJ2-1	CASSQGTVSSYNEQFF
TRBV29-1	TRBJ2-1	CSVFNNEQFF
TRBV24-1	TRBJ2-1	CATSDSQSGRDYNEQFF
TRBV5-1	TRBJ2-5	CASSLSGTVRETQYF
TRBV18	TRBJ2-1	CASPGQNNEQFF
TRBV6-5	TRBJ2-5	CASRTSGSSETQYF
TRBV2	TRBJ1-2	CASRAEGVLTYGYTF
TRBV7-6	TRBJ2-3	CASSFTLRGQSTDTQYF
TRBV5-1	TRBJ1-5	CASSLGPGLYQPQHF
TRBV28	TRBJ2-7	CASSPYRVLYEQYF
TRBV20-1	TRBJ1-2	CSASRENYGYTF
TRBV27	TRBJ2-7	CASSLDWTGKPYEQYF
TRBV10-1	TRBJ2-5	CASSSNRDSEGTQYF
TRBV27	TRBJ2-7	CASSLTGGLVGLYF
TRBV6-5	TRBJ1-2	CASSYGQGNYGYTF
TRBV4-3	TRBJ2-3	CASSQDRGRTDTQYF
TRBV10-3	TRBJ2-3	CAISEGSSSTDTQYF
TRBV27	TRBJ1-2	CASSLDRANYGYTF
TRBV6-5	TRBJ2-3	CASSYSTDGADTQYF
TRBV18	TRBJ1-6	CASSPPGGSRPLHF
TRBV18	TRBJ1-1	CASSPPLGTGNTEAFF
TRBV4-1	TRBJ2-6	CASSPPGLLSSGANVLTF
TRBV11-3	TRBJ1-6	CASSLQLQHWGYNSPLHF
TRBV18	TRBJ2-7	CASSPLADGSYEQYF
TRBV15	TRBJ2-3	CATSRVSGSSTDTQYF
TRBV11-3	TRBJ1-4	CASSLDSWAQDEKLFF
TRBV5-8	TRBJ1-2	CASSLGGFSYGYTF
TRBV6-2/TRBV6-3	TRBJ1-6	CASSYAVSGTPAGNSPLHF
TRBV5-6	TRBJ1-1	CASSLEGGAGTEAFF
TRBV19	TRBJ2-7	CASSTLPGAGDEQYF
TRBV28	TRBJ2-3	CASSLGPETDTQYF
TRBV28	TRBJ1-2	CASTIVQGGYGYTF
TRBV4-1	TRBJ2-7	CASSQERGGYEQYF
TRBV24-1	TRBJ2-7	CATSEAGTGDEQYF
TRBV9	TRBJ1-1	CASSVGVGTGGTEAFF
TRBV12-5	TRBJ2-1	CASGHGGAGNEQFF
TRBV7-2	TRBJ2-2	CASSLGALASFPGELFF
TRBV6-5	TRBJ2-5	CASSYNRMGETQYF
TRBV20-1	TRBJ1-5	CSASQGYSNQPQHF
TRBV19	TRBJ1-1	CASNGGSNTEAFF
TRBV6-1	TRBJ2-7	CASSEALRGDEQYF
TRBV7-9	TRBJ2-1	CASSFLAGYNEQFF